Below are 19 T cell receptor beta chains sequenced from a single sample in a study of T cells in localized non-small cell lung cancer. Some clones are missing from TCRdb's copy, which holds only in-frame ones; the method was immunoSEQ multiplex PCR. Among roughly 13,000 clones, 86% were seen once, and the ten largest hold roughly 58%. The sequenced sample was peripheral blood, obtained before any cancer treatment. All receptors derive from a male donor at least 60 years old with stage III lung adenocarcinoma.

The chain has TRBV10-1 and TRBJ2-1; D gene ambiguous. This CDR3 has 14 amino acids. Trimming pared 4 bases from V and 8 bases from J, leaving 15 bases between. Germline V lookup: CDR1 WNHNN, CDR2 SYGVQD (reference sequence). DNA for the CDR3: TGCGCCAGCAGTGCCCTGAAAACGACGGATGAGCAGTTCTTC. Translated, it gives CASSALKTTDEQFF.

The sample holds one count of this clone. The gene calls are TRBV5-4 and TRBJ1-2, with 7 bases aligning to TRBD1. V was clipped by 0 bases and J by 6 bases; unmatched bases: 8. The CDR3 totals 15 residues. The V gene's germline CDR1 is SGHNT and CDR2 YYREEE (reference sequence). The CDR3 coding sequence is TGTGCCAGCAGCTTGGGGCAGGGGGAATTGGATGGCTACACCTTC. Its protein is CASSLGQGELDGYTF.

This chain connects TRBV21-1 to TRBJ1-2; the table's D call TRBD1 went unverified against the DNA. TRBV21-1 is a recognized pseudogene. This CDR3 contains 16 residues. DNA for the CDR3: TGTGCCAGCAGGCGGGACAGGGGGCGTCTGGGCTATGGCTACACCTTC. It encodes CASRRDRGRLGYGYTF.

The chain couples TRBV4-1 to TRBJ2-5; the D call may be TRBD1 or TRBD2 (5 bases each). The germline V gene encodes CDR1 MGHRA and CDR2 YSYEKL. Trimming stripped 0 bases from V and 9 bases from J, with 11 bases between. The CDR3 extends over 13 amino acids. The chain's CDR3 is CASSQEARGAQYF. In DNA form, the CDR3 reads TGCGCCAGCAGCCAAGAGGCCCGAGGGGCCCAGTACTTC.

The V call is TRBV7-9, the J call TRBJ1-4, with D unclear. The V end was cut by 3 bases, the J end by 8 bases, with 13 bases between. Germline V CDR1 and CDR2: SEHNR, FQNEAQ (reference sequence). The CDR3 sequence is 14 residues long. The chain's CDR3 is CASSLDARMEKLFF. For the CDR3, the DNA is TGTGCCAGCAGCTTGGACGCCAGAATGGAAAAACTGTTTTTT.

The chain is built from TRBV29-1 and TRBJ2-1; no clear D gene. V was trimmed by 0 bases and J by 0 bases, leaving 12 bases between them. The CDR3 has 16 residues. The germline V gene has CDR1 SQVTM and CDR2 ANQGSEA. The CDR3 DNA reads as TGCAGCGTTGAAGATCGGATAAGAGGCTCCTACAATGAGCAGTTCTTC. Protein product: CSVEDRIRGSYNEQFF.

This rearrangement joins TRBV18 to TRBJ1-1; no definite D call. The germline V and J ends were trimmed by 3 bases and 10 bases, with 18 bases remaining between them. CDR1 is KGHSH and CDR2 is LQKENI in the germline V gene. This CDR3 region has 14 residues. CDR3 in amino acids: CASSPPGLPAGAFF. For the CDR3, the DNA is TGTGCCAGCTCACCGCCTGGACTGCCCGCGGGAGCTTTCTTT.

This clone appeared a few times. The CDR3 region is CASSPGTAPGNTIYF. The CDR3 nucleotides are TGTGCCAGCAGCCCTGGGACAGCTCCTGGAAACACCATATATTTT. J is TRBJ1-3 and V is TRBV5-6; 7 nucleotides align to TRBD1. The J segment lost 2 bases and the V segment lost 4 bases, leaving 6 bases of the junction unmatched. This CDR3 is built from 15 residues. Germline assignment: CDR1 SGHDT and CDR2 YYEEEE.

On this clone itself: Distinct nucleotide sequences in the sample also encode this CDR3. The chain links TRBV11-2 to TRBJ2-3; TRBD2 is a possible D gene (6 bases). Trimming pared 1 base from V and 0 bases from J, leaving 8 bases between. Germline lookup yields CDR1 SGHAT and CDR2 FQNNGV. The CDR3 sequence is 15 residues long. The CDR3 region is CASSLGGTSTDTQYF. The CDR3 DNA follows: TGTGCCAGCAGCTTAGGGGGGACTAGCACAGATACGCAGTATTTT.

The V call is TRBV28, the J call TRBJ1-2, with a possible D match to TRBD1 (6 bases). This CDR3 has 13 residues. CDR1 and CDR2 (germline): MDHEN, SYDVKM. V was cut by 2 bases and J by 5 bases, with 9 bases left in between. Here the CDR3 DNA reads TGTGCCAGCAGTTTAGGGGGGGCTTATGGCTACACCTTC. As protein: CASSLGGAYGYTF.

This clone was observed once. This chain uses TRBV7-6 with TRBJ2-1; no clear D. CDR1 and CDR2 from the germline V gene are SGHVS and FNYEAQ. The CDR3 spans 16 residues. V was trimmed by 6 bases and J by 9 bases, leaving 24 bases between them. The CDR3 sequence is CASSSNPDFISGEQFF. The CDR3 DNA follows: TGTGCCAGCAGTTCGAACCCCGACTTTATCTCTGGTGAGCAGTTCTTC.

This clone was recorded a few times. The chain has TRBV5-1 and TRBJ2-3, with D possibly being TRBD1 or TRBD2 (5 bases each). The CDR3 runs to 16 residues. Germline CDR1 and CDR2: SGHRS and YFSETQ. With 0 bases removed from V and 4 bases from J, the gap between germline ends came to 15 bases. The CDR3 spells CASSLEGRARADTQYF. The CDR3 nucleotides are TGCGCCAGCAGCTTGGAGGGGAGAGCGAGGGCAGATACGCAGTATTTT.

The rearrangement links TRBV27 to TRBJ2-7; D call uncertain. The germline gives CDR1 MNHEY, CDR2 SMNVEV (reference sequence). V lost 5 bases to trimming and J lost 0 bases, with 14 bases between them. This CDR3 region has 15 residues. The CDR3 DNA is TGTGCCAGCAGTCCCAGTACCTCCGCCTCCTACGAGCAGTACTTC. Translated, it gives CASSPSTSASYEQYF.

The chain links TRBV19 to TRBJ2-7; TRBD1 is a possible D gene (5 bases). The V end was cut by 3 bases, the J end by 3 bases, with 9 bases between. CDR1 is LNHDA, CDR2 SQIVND, per germline (reference sequence). This CDR3 has 13 amino acids. The CDR3 here is CASSMQGNYEQYF. DNA for the CDR3: TGTGCCAGTAGTATGCAGGGTAACTACGAGCAGTACTTC.

The chain joins TRBV7-6 to TRBJ2-7; D is unresolved. In germline, CDR1 is SGHVS, CDR2 FNYEAQ. The V end was cut by 3 bases, the J end by 7 bases, with 19 bases between. This CDR3 spans 15 amino acids. DNA for the CDR3: TGTGCCAGCAGCTTTAGGCCGCTATCCCAGAAGGAGCAGTACTTC. This sequence encodes CASSFRPLSQKEQYF.

The J gene is TRBJ1-6, the V gene TRBV6-5; D is unresolved. Germline V gives CDR1 MNHEY, CDR2 SVGAGI. The CDR3 contains 15 residues. V was clipped by 5 bases and J by 8 bases, with 16 bases between them. CDR3 amino acids: CASSRTESSDSPLHF. CDR3 bases: TGTGCCAGCAGTCGTACCGAAAGCTCTGATTCACCCCTCCACTTT.

The chain uses TRBV6-6 and TRBJ1-2; tentatively, D is TRBD1 (6 bases). V was pared by 2 bases and J by 1 base, with 14 bases between. This CDR3 region has 16 residues. CDR1 is MNHNY, CDR2 SVGAGI, per germline (reference sequence). The CDR3 reads CASSYGGGAGNYGYTF. The CDR3 DNA reads TGTGCCAGCAGTTACGGCGGGGGCGCGGGTAACTATGGCTACACCTTC.

The chain carries TRBV19 and TRBJ2-5; no firm D call. This CDR3 comprises 13 residues. Trimming stripped 2 bases from V and 6 bases from J, with 10 bases between. Germline V gives CDR1 LNHDA, CDR2 SQIVND (reference sequence). The CDR3 reads CASSISDLQTQYF. The CDR3 DNA reads TGTGCCAGTAGTATATCCGATCTACAGACCCAGTACTTC.

This clone is classed as medium-sized. The chain joins TRBV19 to TRBJ1-5; D is undetermined. This CDR3 spans 12 amino acids. The germline gives CDR1 LNHDA, CDR2 SQIVND (reference sequence). The germline V and J ends were trimmed by 5 bases and 4 bases, with 6 bases remaining between them. CDR3 residues: CASSFSNQPQHF. The CDR3 bases are TGTGCCAGTAGTTTCTCAAATCAGCCCCAGCATTTT.